This T cell receptor (beta chain) was obtained from a study of blood T cells in healthy people across ages. V was shortened by 2 bases and J by 5 bases, with 13 bases between the two germline ends. CDR3 length: 15 amino acids. Germline V gene data show CDR1 as SGHDN and CDR2 as FVKESK. Using a J-beta primer mix together with a sample-barcoded 5' primer, a second PCR was run for about 6 to 12 cycles. Using its own MiXCR run on the 5' RACE reads, TCRdb lists one record per CDR3 protein. Of around 700,000 distinct CDR3 sequences listed, around a quarter are singletons. These sequences were also reported in another study, on T cells of mothers and their children. That work contributes: At approximately 1.4 ug per 15 ul, all of the extracted RNA went into cDNA synthesis.

This sequence was found in a boy between 10 and 17 years old in good health. The specimen was blood. The chain links TRBV14 to TRBJ2-1; a possible D gene is TRBD2 (6 bases). CDR3 in amino acids: CASSQFAGGDNEQFF. DNA of the CDR3: TGTGCCAGCAGCCAATTTGCCGGGGGAGACAATGAGCAGTTCTTC.